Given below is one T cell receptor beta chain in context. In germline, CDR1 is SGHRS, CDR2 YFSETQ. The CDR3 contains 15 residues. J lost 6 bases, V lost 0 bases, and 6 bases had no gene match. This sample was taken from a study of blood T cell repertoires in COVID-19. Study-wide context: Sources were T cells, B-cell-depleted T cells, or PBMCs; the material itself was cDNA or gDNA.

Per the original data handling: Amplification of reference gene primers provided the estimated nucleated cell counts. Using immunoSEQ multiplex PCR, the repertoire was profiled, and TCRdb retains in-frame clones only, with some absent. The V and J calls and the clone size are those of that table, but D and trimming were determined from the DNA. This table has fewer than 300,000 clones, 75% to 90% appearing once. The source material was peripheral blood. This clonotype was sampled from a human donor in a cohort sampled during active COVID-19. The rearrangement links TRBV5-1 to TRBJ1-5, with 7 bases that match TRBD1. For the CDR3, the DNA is TGCGCCAGCAGCTTGGATTCGGCAGGGGGTCAGCCCCAGCATTTT. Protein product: CASSLDSAGGQPQHF.